These 10 T cell receptor beta chains share one sample of origin, sequenced in a study of shared clonotypes between healthy human individuals. Assay: immunoSEQ multiplex PCR; the TCRdb copy retains only in-frame clones and omits some. The data show around 1.5 million clones, 95% to 99% seen once. Material for sequencing was naive CD4+ T cells sorted from blood. Described subset: CD45RA+ positively selected. These receptors were taken from a man under 40 in good health.

This chain's CDR3 is CASSQMTSGRAKNIQYF. CDR3 DNA: TGTGCCAGCAGCCAAATGACTAGCGGGAGGGCCAAAAACATTCAGTACTTC. V gene TRBV5-4 combines with J gene TRBJ2-4, with 13 bases matching TRBD2. The CDR3 totals 17 residues. CDR1 is SGHNT and CDR2 is YYREEE in the germline V gene (reference sequence). V lost 4 bases to trimming and J lost 1 base; unmatched junction nucleotides: 5.

This sequence joins TRBV6-1 and TRBJ2-3, with D possibly TRBD2 on 7 matching bases. The germline V gene has CDR1 MNHNS and CDR2 SASEGT. Between the trimmed V and J ends, which lost 4 bases and 1 base, there was a span of 15 bases. The CDR3 has 16 residues. The DNA for the CDR3 is TGTGCCAGCAGTGTCAGGGGAAGCGGGGGCACAGATACGCAGTATTTT. Its protein product is CASSVRGSGGTDTQYF.

The J gene is TRBJ2-6, the V gene TRBV11-2, with TRBD1 matching 8 bases. V gave up 4 bases and J gave up 2 bases; unmatched junction bases: 4. This CDR3 spans 16 amino acids. Germline loops: CDR1 SGHAT, CDR2 FQNNGV. CDR3 nucleotides: TGTGCCAGCAGCTCCCTACAGGGGGCTGGGGCCAACGTCCTGACTTTC. Translated, it gives CASSSLQGAGANVLTF.

As concerns this clone: Other DNA sequences in this sample translate to the same CDR3. The gene calls are TRBV2 and TRBJ2-7; D uncertain. Looked up from germline, CDR1 is SNHLY and CDR2 is FYNNEI. The CDR3 runs 12 residues. Trimming shortened V by 6 bases and J by 3 bases, and 9 bases separated the two germline ends. The CDR3 protein is CASRETGYEQYF. Written as DNA, the CDR3 is TGTGCCAGCAGAGAAACCGGCTACGAGCAGTACTTC.

The rearrangement joins TRBV25-1 to TRBJ2-5; 7 bases are shared with TRBD2. The V segment lost 6 bases and the J segment 5 bases; nucleotides outside the gene matches: 3. The CDR3 length is 12 residues. Germline CDR1 is MGHDK and CDR2 is SYGVNS. The CDR3 here is CASRGGWETQYF. The CDR3 nucleotides read TGTGCCAGCAGGGGAGGGTGGGAGACCCAGTACTTC.

Regarding this clone: The same CDR3 can be traced to other DNA sequences in this sample. The rearrangement uses TRBV28 and TRBJ1-1; no clear D gene. V was pared by 3 bases and J by 1 base, with 12 bases between. The length of the CDR3 is 15 residues. Germline CDR1 is MDHEN and CDR2 is SYDVKM. The CDR3 loop is CASSLGGRPNTEAFF. In DNA, the CDR3 is TGTGCCAGCAGTTTGGGTGGCAGGCCGAACACTGAAGCTTTCTTT.

The J gene is TRBJ2-5, the V gene TRBV7-9; D possibly corresponds to TRBD1 (6 bases). The CDR3 totals 16 residues. Trimming took 1 base from V and 7 from J, leaving 19 bases between them. Germline-derived CDR1 and CDR2 are SEHNR and FQNEAQ (reference sequence). This CDR3 reads CASSLGLRTVKGTQYF. CDR3 nucleotides: TGTGCCAGCAGCTTAGGTTTGCGGACAGTTAAGGGGACCCAGTACTTC.

J is TRBJ1-1 and V is TRBV18, with D unclear. Germline CDR1 is KGHSH and CDR2 is LQKENI. The CDR3 spans 15 residues. The V end was cut by 1 base, the J end by 3 bases, with 12 bases between. CDR3 coding DNA: TGTGCCAGCTCACCACAAAACGTAGGGCACACTGAAGCTTTCTTT. It codes for CASSPQNVGHTEAFF.

This clone appeared once. The chain carries TRBV28 and TRBJ2-3; 8 bases are shared with TRBD1. V lost 6 bases, J lost 5 bases, and 13 bases stayed unmatched. This CDR3 is built from 16 residues. Germline V gives CDR1 MDHEN, CDR2 SYDVKM. CDR3 protein: CASSRTRDRGQDTQYF. The CDR3 nucleotides read TGTGCCAGCAGCCGGACCCGCGACAGGGGTCAAGATACGCAGTATTTT.

The rearrangement uses TRBV2 and TRBJ1-4; D call uncertain. The CDR3 contains 12 residues. V was clipped by 2 bases and J by 6 bases, with 4 bases between them. CDR1 is SNHLY and CDR2 is FYNNEI in the germline V gene. The chain's CDR3 is CASSEWDEKLFF. In DNA form, the CDR3 reads TGTGCCAGCAGTGAATGGGATGAAAAACTGTTTTTT.